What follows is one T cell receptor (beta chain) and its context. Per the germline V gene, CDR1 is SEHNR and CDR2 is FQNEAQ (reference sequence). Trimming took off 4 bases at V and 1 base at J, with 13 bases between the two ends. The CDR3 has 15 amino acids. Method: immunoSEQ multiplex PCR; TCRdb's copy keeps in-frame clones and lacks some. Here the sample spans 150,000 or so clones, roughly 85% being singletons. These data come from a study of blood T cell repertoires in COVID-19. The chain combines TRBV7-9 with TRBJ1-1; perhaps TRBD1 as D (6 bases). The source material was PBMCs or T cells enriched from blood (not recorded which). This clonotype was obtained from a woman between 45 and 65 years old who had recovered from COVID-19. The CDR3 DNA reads TGTGCCAGCAGCTACAAGGCAGGGGCGAACACTGAAGCTTTCTTT. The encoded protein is CASSYKAGANTEAFF.